This T cell receptor beta chain was profiled in a study of T cells after yellow fever vaccination. Study outcomes and limitations: Faster peaking, at day 5 versus 15, marked a secondary response that was weaker. Clonotypes shared by both compartments, CD4 and CD8, made up a small share.

MiXCR, run by TCRdb on the 5' RACE reads, gives a single entry per CDR3 protein. The table has approximately 510,000 distinct CDR3 sequences, around a fifth seen once; the top ten hold about a sixth. Note on this clonotype: The antigen is undetermined.

The V and J ends lost 0 bases and 4 bases, in that order; junction bases with no gene match: 3. Germline V gene lookup returns CDR1 SGDLS and CDR2 YYNGEE. The CDR3 has 14 residues. This rearrangement joins TRBV9 to TRBJ1-1; TRBD1 agrees at 7 bases. The source of this sequence is a man between 18 and 29 years old who received the YFV17D yellow fever vaccine. Sequencing used PBMCs, obtained 20 to 25 days after the first yellow fever vaccination. The CDR3 spells CASSVEAGGTEAFF. The CDR3 nucleotides read TGTGCCAGCAGCGTAGAGGCAGGGGGCACTGAAGCTTTCTTT.